This T cell receptor (beta chain) was recorded in a study of CD8 T cells in ankylosing spondylitis. Concerning this clonotype itself: Its antigen is not identified.

General study results and limits: In ankylosing spondylitis blood, a motif of seven or eight highly homologous TCR beta variants appeared characteristic. Relatively rare in peripheral blood, disease-linked clones were also CD8+. There was reportedly significant enrichment of clones that were disease-linked in matched ankylosing spondylitis synovial fluid.

With molecular barcodes, quantitative 5'-RACE was used to make the TCR beta libraries. TCRdb passed the 5' RACE reads through MiXCR, listing each CDR3 protein once. The table includes approximately 400,000 distinct CDR3 sequences, 17% detected once. The germline V gene encodes CDR1 MDHEN and CDR2 SYDVKM. The V and J ends lost 7 bases and 4 bases respectively, with 20 bases between them. The CDR3 length is 15 residues. The sequence came from a male donor with ankylosing spondylitis. The specimen sequenced was blood, either unsorted or a sorted T cell fraction (not recorded which). The chain employs TRBV28 and TRBJ2-7; D is tentatively TRBD1 or TRBD2 (5 bases each). Here the CDR3 DNA reads TGTGCCAGCATCCCGGGGCCTTACCAAGGTTACGAGCAGTACTTC. It translates to CASIPGPYQGYEQYF.